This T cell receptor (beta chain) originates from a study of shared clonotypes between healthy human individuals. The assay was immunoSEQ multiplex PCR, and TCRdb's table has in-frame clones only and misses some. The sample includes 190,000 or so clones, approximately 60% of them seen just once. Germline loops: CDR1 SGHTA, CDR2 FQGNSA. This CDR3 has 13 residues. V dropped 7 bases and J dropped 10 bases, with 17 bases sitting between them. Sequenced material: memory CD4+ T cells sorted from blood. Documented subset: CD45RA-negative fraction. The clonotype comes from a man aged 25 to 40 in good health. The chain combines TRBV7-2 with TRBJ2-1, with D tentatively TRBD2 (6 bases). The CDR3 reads CASTLSGHIEQFF. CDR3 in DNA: TGTGCCAGCACCCTTAGCGGCCATATAGAGCAGTTCTTC.